These 27 T cell receptor beta chains share one sample of origin, sequenced in a study of T cell responses to AZD1222 COVID-19 vaccine. The protocol was immunoSEQ multiplex PCR, while the TCRdb copy is restricted to in-frame clones and leaves out a portion. The sample consists of about 180,000 clones, approximately 90% of them appearing once. The material sequenced was peripheral blood, taken on day 0 of AZD1222 vaccination. The receptors stem from an adult in good health.

As DNA, the CDR3 is TGTGCCTCCTCCGTGGACAGGGGTAGTGGTGGCTACACCTTC. Encoded protein: CASSVDRGSGGYTF. This rearrangement joins TRBV19 to TRBJ1-2; 9 bases fit TRBD1. Germline V lookup: CDR1 LNHDA, CDR2 SQIVND (reference sequence). Trimming took 11 bases from V and 7 from J; bases not matched to a gene: 14. This CDR3 has 14 amino acids.

V gene TRBV4-1 combines with J gene TRBJ1-2; D not certain. The germline gives CDR1 MGHRA, CDR2 YSYEKL. This CDR3 comprises 12 residues. With 0 bases removed from V and 8 bases from J, the gap between germline ends came to 7 bases. In nucleotides, the CDR3 is TGCGCCAGCAGCCAAGATGAGGGCGGCTACACCTTC. This gives the protein CASSQDEGGYTF.

The V gene is TRBV7-2, the J gene TRBJ2-5, with unresolved D. The CDR3 runs 14 residues. Deletions cut 5 bases from V and 4 bases from J, with 14 bases between. Germline loops: CDR1 SGHTA, CDR2 FQGNSA. CDR3 nucleotide sequence: TGTGCCAGCAGCCCCCGCCCCCCGAGAGAGACCCAGTACTTC. It encodes CASSPRPPRETQYF.

The chain combines TRBV11-3 with TRBJ1-2; D is possibly TRBD1 (5 bases). Germline V gene sequence: CDR1 SGHNT, CDR2 YENEEA. Trimming took 1 base from V and 4 from J, leaving 10 bases between them. This CDR3 is 14 amino acids long. The CDR3 sequence is CASSLAGGAYGYTF. CDR3 DNA: TGTGCCAGCAGCTTAGCGGGAGGGGCCTATGGCTACACCTTC.

DNA of the CDR3: TGCGCCAGCAGCCAAGACCACTCCTTTAATGAAAAACTGTTTTTT. Protein sequence: CASSQDHSFNEKLFF. The gene calls are TRBV4-3 and TRBJ1-4; no firm D call. CDR1 is LGHNA and CDR2 is YSLEER in the germline V gene. This CDR3 has 15 amino acids. V lost 0 bases and J 4 bases, leaving 9 bases between the germline ends.

CDR3 sequence reads: CASSQRTGSYGYTF. DNA of the CDR3: TGCGCCAGCAGCCAACGGACAGGCAGCTATGGCTACACCTTC. The V and J genes are TRBV4-1 and TRBJ1-2; 7 bases align to TRBD1. Germline V lookup: CDR1 MGHRA, CDR2 YSYEKL. This CDR3 has 14 residues. V was pared by 2 bases and J by 4 bases, with 4 bases of the junction left unmatched.

This chain uses TRBV9 with TRBJ2-2; D gene unclear. The CDR3 is made up of 14 amino acids. V gave up 7 bases and J gave up 6 bases, with 16 bases separating them. CDR1 and CDR2 from the germline V gene are SGDLS and YYNGEE. Written as DNA, the CDR3 is TGTGCCAGCGCCGATGGAGTTTCCCCCGGGGAGCTGTTTTTT. Amino acid sequence: CASADGVSPGELFF.

This chain links TRBV18 with TRBJ2-7; 8 bases are shared with TRBD1. Germline CDR1 and CDR2: KGHSH and LQKENI. The CDR3 is 15 amino acids. V trimming: 3 bases; J trimming: 9 bases; junction bases outside the gene matches: 13. This CDR3 is CASSPSGQGIFGQYF. The CDR3, as DNA: TGTGCCAGCTCACCTTCAGGACAGGGCATATTTGGGCAGTACTTC.

V is TRBV4-1 and J is TRBJ2-7; possibly TRBD1 or TRBD2 for D (5 bases each). There are 13 residues in the CDR3. The germline gives CDR1 MGHRA, CDR2 YSYEKL. V was pared by 5 bases and J by 6 bases, with 14 bases between. DNA of the CDR3: TGCGCCAGCAGCGCCATGCCGGGGCCCGAGCAGTACTTC. Its translation: CASSAMPGPEQYF.

The J gene is TRBJ2-6, the V gene TRBV3-1 (or the pseudogene TRBV3-2); no definite D call. CDR3 length: 17 amino acids. V was cut by 2 bases and J by 2 bases, with 13 bases left in between. CDR1 and CDR2 from the germline V gene are LGHDT and YNNKEL (reference sequence). The CDR3 sequence is CASSQKVGRAGANVLTF. The CDR3 coding sequence is TGTGCCAGCAGCCAAAAAGTCGGACGAGCTGGGGCCAACGTCCTGACTTTC.

In nucleotides, the CDR3 is TGCGCCAGCAGCCCCACGGGGGGGCCCGGAACTGAAGCTTTCTTT. This sequence encodes CASSPTGGPGTEAFF. The chain is built from TRBV5-1 and TRBJ1-1, with D perhaps matching TRBD1 (6 bases). The CDR3 runs to 15 residues. Trimming pared 4 bases from V and 5 bases from J, leaving 18 bases between. Germline CDR1 and CDR2: SGHRS and YFSETQ.

The rearrangement links TRBV7-6 to TRBJ2-1; 7 bases are shared with TRBD1. There are 13 residues in the CDR3. J gave up 5 bases and V 5 bases, and 3 bases lay outside the gene matches. CDR1 is SGHVS and CDR2 is FNYEAQ in the germline V gene. This CDR3 reads CASSHGTDNEQFF. CDR3 coding DNA: TGTGCCAGCAGCCATGGGACAGACAATGAGCAGTTCTTC.

This clone qualifies as medium-sized (0.01 to 0.1%). The chain has TRBV15 and TRBJ2-3; 12 bases align to TRBD2. The trim removed 0 bases at V and 5 bases at J, leaving 9 bases unmatched. This CDR3 comprises 18 residues. Germline assignment: CDR1 LNHNV and CDR2 YYDKDF (reference sequence). CDR3 nucleotides: TGTGCCACCAGCAGAGATACCCTAGCGGGGGGGCCGGGAGATACGCAGTATTTT. Amino acids: CATSRDTLAGGPGDTQYF.

In its sample, this clone was seen once. The gene calls are TRBV5-1 and TRBJ1-2; 8 bases are shared with TRBD1. This CDR3 is built from 16 residues. V was clipped by 3 bases and J by 4 bases; unmatched bases: 11. Per the germline V gene, CDR1 is SGHRS and CDR2 is YFSETQ. CDR3 sequence: CASSSTSGQGGYGYTF. CDR3 DNA: TGCGCCAGCAGCTCGACCTCAGGACAGGGCGGCTATGGCTACACCTTC.

This chain uses TRBV12-3 or TRBV12-4 with TRBJ1-2; D not resolved. This CDR3 spans 13 amino acids. With 3 bases removed from V and 4 bases from J, the gap between germline ends came to 9 bases. CDR3 residues: CASSLSDPYGYTF. In DNA, the CDR3 is TGTGCCAGCAGTTTGTCTGACCCCTATGGCTACACCTTC.

This chain uses TRBV18 with TRBJ1-1; 8 bases match TRBD1. The CDR3 is made up of 17 amino acids. In germline, CDR1 is KGHSH, CDR2 LQKENI. Trimming cost V 1 base and J 1 base; bases outside gene matches: 8. The CDR3 bases are TGTGCCAGCTCACCACGATTAGGACAGGGAGAGAACACTGAAGCTTTCTTT. Amino acids: CASSPRLGQGENTEAFF.

V gene TRBV30 combines with J gene TRBJ1-1; D is unresolved. Deletions cut 7 bases from V and 7 bases from J, with 19 bases between. Germline V lookup: CDR1 GTSNPN, CDR2 SVGIG (reference sequence). The CDR3 consists of 13 residues. In nucleotides, the CDR3 is TGTGCCTTGTCACCGACAATGGTTTTTGAAGCTTTCTTT. Protein: CALSPTMVFEAFF.

The V gene is TRBV7-2, the J gene TRBJ2-1; TRBD2 matches 7 bases. J lost 9 bases, V lost 3 bases, and 8 bases had no gene match. The CDR3 length is 14 residues. Germline V gene lookup returns CDR1 SGHTA and CDR2 FQGNSA. The CDR3 spells CASSFYAGVGEQFF. The CDR3 bases are TGTGCCAGCAGCTTTTATGCGGGGGTAGGTGAGCAGTTCTTC.

The chain links TRBV6-5 to TRBJ2-7; TRBD1 matches at 7 bases. This CDR3 has 14 amino acids. Looked up from germline, CDR1 is MNHEY and CDR2 is SVGAGI. With V trimmed by 6 bases and J by 0 bases, 5 bases remained unmatched. The CDR3 DNA is TGTGCCAGCAGGACAGGGCTCCACTCCTACGAGCAGTACTTC. Its protein product is CASRTGLHSYEQYF.

This chain joins TRBV5-1 and TRBJ2-7; D perhaps matches TRBD2 (5 bases). CDR3 size: 15 residues. The germline CDR1 and CDR2 sequences are SGHRS and YFSETQ. V lost 1 base and J 3 bases, leaving 14 bases between the germline ends. The CDR3 nucleotides are TGCGCCAGCAGCTTGTTACCCGGGAATCTCTACGAGCAGTACTTC. It codes for CASSLLPGNLYEQYF.

The gene calls are TRBV15 and TRBJ2-1; 7 nucleotides match TRBD2. This CDR3 region has 15 residues. With V trimmed by 5 bases and J by 11 bases, 15 bases remained unmatched. The germline V gene encodes CDR1 LNHNV and CDR2 YYDKDF (reference sequence). The CDR3 sequence is CATSGQTSGDVKQFF. In DNA, the CDR3 is TGTGCCACCAGCGGCCAAACCAGCGGGGACGTTAAGCAGTTCTTC. Drawing the rest from reference TRBV15 and TRBJ2-1, the complete variable domain is DAMVIQNPRYQVTQFGKPVTLSCSQTLNHNVMYWYQQKSSQAPKLLFHYYDKDFNNEADTPDNFQSRRPNTSFCFLDIRSPGLGDTAMYLCATSGQTSGDVKQFFGPGTRLTVL.

The chain employs TRBV19 and TRBJ1-1, with D unclear. CDR1 and CDR2 (germline): LNHDA, SQIVND (reference sequence). With 2 bases removed from V and 0 bases from J, the gap between germline ends came to 10 bases. This CDR3 comprises 15 residues. The CDR3 sequence is CASSIWEGMNTEAFF. The DNA for the CDR3 is TGTGCCAGTAGTATATGGGAAGGCATGAACACTGAAGCTTTCTTT.

The rearrangement links TRBV24-1 to TRBJ2-1; TRBD1 matches 7 bases. CDR1 is KGHDR and CDR2 is SFDVKD in the germline V gene. This CDR3 comprises 16 residues. Trimming removed 5 bases from V and 3 bases from J; junction bases left unmatched: 9. CDR3 loop: CATSATPTGHYNEQFF. The CDR3 nucleotides are TGTGCCACCAGTGCTACTCCGACAGGGCACTACAATGAGCAGTTCTTC.

The V call is TRBV4-3, the J call TRBJ2-2; possible D gene TRBD1, 5 bases. The CDR3 extends over 16 amino acids. Germline values: CDR1 LGHNA, CDR2 YSLEER. V was shortened by 4 bases and J by 4 bases, with 16 bases between the two germline ends. The CDR3 nucleotides are TGCGCCAGCAGCCCGGATGGTACAGGCCCCACCGGGGAGCTGTTTTTT. Translated: CASSPDGTGPTGELFF.

The chain is built from TRBV24-1 and TRBJ2-3, with 13 bases identical to TRBD2. CDR1 is KGHDR and CDR2 is SFDVKD in the germline V gene. CDR3 length equals 21 residues. V gave up 1 base and J gave up 2 bases; unmatched junction bases: 14. CDR3 nucleotide sequence: TGTGCCACCAGTGATTTTTTTTCCCCCCCCGGACTAGCGGGAGTCACAGATACGCAGTATTTT. It yields the protein CATSDFFSPPGLAGVTDTQYF.

The count of this clone is one. V is TRBV18 and J is TRBJ1-5; D gene uncertain. Trimming took off 3 bases at V and 0 bases at J, with 12 bases between the two ends. Germline loops: CDR1 KGHSH, CDR2 LQKENI. This CDR3 has 16 residues. DNA for the CDR3: TGTGCCAGCTCACCGTTTGACATCGGTAGCAATCAGCCCCAGCATTTT. Amino acids: CASSPFDIGSNQPQHF.

This sequence joins TRBV4-3 and TRBJ2-6, with 7 positions matching TRBD1. The V segment lost 5 bases and the J segment 0 bases; nucleotides outside the gene matches: 7. The CDR3 loop spans 17 amino acids. In germline, CDR1 is LGHNA, CDR2 YSLEER. CDR3 region: CASSLRTGYSGANVLTF. DNA for the CDR3: TGCGCCAGCAGCTTACGGACAGGATACTCTGGGGCCAACGTCCTGACTTTC.